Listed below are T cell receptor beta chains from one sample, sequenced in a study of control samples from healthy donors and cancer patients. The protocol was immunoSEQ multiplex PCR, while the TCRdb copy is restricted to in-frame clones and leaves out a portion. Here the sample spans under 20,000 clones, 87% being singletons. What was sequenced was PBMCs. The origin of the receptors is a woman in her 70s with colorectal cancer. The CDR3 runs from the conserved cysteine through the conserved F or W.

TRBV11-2,CASSRGGNQPQHF
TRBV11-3,CASSLQGWSYEQYF
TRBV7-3,CASSLGGDTEAFF
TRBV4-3,CASSQEVSWGNTIYF
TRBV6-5,CASKTGNQPQHF
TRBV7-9,CASSSPGKAGRHNEQFF
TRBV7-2,CAEGGRGNSPLHF
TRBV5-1,CASSSSGTGGPDTQYF
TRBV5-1,CASSWSQGDTEAFF
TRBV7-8,CASSPGQEVAFF
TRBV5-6,CASTPPTGTTEAFF
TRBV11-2,CASSLGAYSGSEQFF
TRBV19,CASSTRVYNEQFF
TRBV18,CASSAKSYEQYF
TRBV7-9,CASSFAELYGYTF
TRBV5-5,CASSLLSGRAPLGDEQFF
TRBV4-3,CASSGQGASPLHF
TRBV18,CASSPGTDTQYF
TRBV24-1,CATSDAAGTEGSYGYTF
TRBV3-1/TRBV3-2,CASSLGQGQETGNTIYF
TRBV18,CASSPASGPDTQYF
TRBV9,CASSVSGILNQPQHF
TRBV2,CASKVITNTGELFF
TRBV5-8,CASSQGLMQPQHF
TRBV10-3,CAISTSGSHTGELFF
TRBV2,CASRPPNTEAFF
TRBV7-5,CARSKTQGGTGELFF
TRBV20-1,CSAKQGREQYF
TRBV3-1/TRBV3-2,CASSHIPPSDGYTF
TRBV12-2,CASRLADEGGHEQYF
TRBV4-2,CASSQDGGLAELHNEQFF
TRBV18,CASSPTGGAEQPQHF
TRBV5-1,CASSLGRYDEKLFF
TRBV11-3,CASSSRTQNTEAFF
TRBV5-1,CASSLASLVPNWGEAYEQYF
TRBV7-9,CASSLLTEAFF
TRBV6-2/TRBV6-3,CASSDPRQGQYF
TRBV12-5,CASGPTAGTGAYEQYF
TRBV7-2,CASSSRTGAESPLHF
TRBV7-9,CASSSPPALSGTGELFF
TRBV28,CASSSPGENTEAFF
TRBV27,CASCPLGAVQNEKLFF
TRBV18,CASSRDNQPQHF
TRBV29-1,CSVDATSKSDTQYF
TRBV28,CASGRTEAFF
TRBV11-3,CASSAKGGWTMNTEAFF
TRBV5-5,CASSRDGGDEKLFF
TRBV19,CASSIGRGQTGELFF